This TCR beta chain was recovered during a study of cytomegalovirus exposure and HLA in healthy donors. General study results and limits: In a later analysis, parvovirus B19, influenza, CMV and Epstein-Barr virus appeared linked to several top co-occurrence clusters. The investigators catalogued 150 to 200 TCR beta chains as cytomegalovirus-associated.

In the PCR, 60 Vbeta and 13 Jbeta primers were used. Method: immunoSEQ multiplex PCR; TCRdb's copy keeps in-frame clones and lacks some. The data show 160,000 or so clones, more than 60% seen once. From germline, CDR1 is LNHDA and CDR2 SQIVND (reference sequence). V lost 9 bases and J lost 1, with 9 bases in between. The CDR3 contains 12 residues. On this clone itself: No antigen is known for it. The sample carries other DNA sequences with the same CDR3.

This chain connects TRBV19 to TRBJ1-2; D unclear. The TCR comes from a middle-aged man in good health and CMV-seronegative. The source material was PBMCs. The chain's CDR3 is CASSRVNYGYTF. The CDR3 DNA reads as TGTGCCAGCTCTCGGGTTAACTATGGCTACACCTTC.